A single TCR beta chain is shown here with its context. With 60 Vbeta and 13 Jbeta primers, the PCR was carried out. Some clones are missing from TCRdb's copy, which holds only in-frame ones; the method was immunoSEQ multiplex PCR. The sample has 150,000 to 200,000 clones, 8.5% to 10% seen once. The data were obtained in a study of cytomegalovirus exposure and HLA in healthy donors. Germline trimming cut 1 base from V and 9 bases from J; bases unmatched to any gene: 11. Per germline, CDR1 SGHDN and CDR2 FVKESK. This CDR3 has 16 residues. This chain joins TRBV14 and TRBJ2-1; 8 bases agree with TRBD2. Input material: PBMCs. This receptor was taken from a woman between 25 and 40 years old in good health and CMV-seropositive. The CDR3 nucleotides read TGTGCCAGCAGCCAAGGGGGTAACGGGAGGGCCGGTGAGCAGTTCTTC. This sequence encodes CASSQGGNGRAGEQFF.